Below, 25 T cell receptor beta chains from the same sample are listed, as sequenced in a study of read filtering for tumor transcriptome and immune sequencing. Molecular barcoded adaptors covering alpha/delta and beta/gamma chains were used on roughly 400 ng RNA. TCRdb itself ran the reads through MiXCR, one entry per CDR3 protein. The sample gives around 140,000 distinct CDR3 sequences, less than 15% of which show up once; more than 6.5% is in the top ten. The sequenced sample consisted of a population of CD138-negative cells sorted from bone marrow. The receptors stem from a donor at least 40 years old with multiple myeloma.

This clonotype was seen repeatedly, ten times or more. V usage is TRBV4-1 and J usage is TRBJ1-1, with D uncertain. V was trimmed by 0 bases and J by 3 bases, leaving 2 bases between them. The CDR3 sequence is 12 residues long. Germline V gives CDR1 MGHRA, CDR2 YSYEKL. The CDR3 protein is CASSQDDTEAFF. CDR3 DNA sequence: TGCGCCAGCAGCCAAGATGACACTGAAGCTTTCTTT.

This clonotype has a count of ten or more. Given a much more abundant clone one base away, this may be a read error. The rearrangement links TRBV7-9 to TRBJ2-1, with TRBD1 matching over 10 bases. This CDR3 contains 15 residues. Looked up from germline, CDR1 is SEHNR and CDR2 is FQNEAQ (reference sequence). The CDR3 sequence: CASSQTGGNNNGQFF. The DNA of the CDR3 is TGTGCCAGCAGCCAGACAGGGGGCAATAACAATGGGCAGTTCTTC.

Notes on this clonotype: The junction differs from germline at one of its ends, possibly a read error. This chain uses TRBV7-2 with TRBJ2-2; maybe TRBD2 (5 bases). Germline-derived CDR1 and CDR2 are SGHTA and FQGNSA. The CDR3 sequence is 14 residues long. In DNA, the CDR3 is TGTGCCAGCAGCTTAGGGTTGGGGTCCGGGGAGCTGCTTTTT. Translation: CASSLGLGSGELLF.

This clonotype was seen a handful of times. This rearrangement joins TRBV5-1 to TRBJ2-7; weak D call: TRBD2 (5 bases). The length of the CDR3 is 15 residues. Germline values: CDR1 SGHRS, CDR2 YFSETQ. V gave up 6 bases and J gave up 2 bases, with 18 bases separating them. CDR3 region: CASTPRGQSTYEQYF. CDR3 in DNA: TGCGCCAGCACCCCGCGAGGGCAGAGTACCTACGAGCAGTACTTC.

The table lists this clonotype with many counts. The rearrangement joins TRBV19 to TRBJ2-7, with D possibly matching TRBD1 (5 bases). Trimming left V 5 bases short and J 6 bases short, with 11 bases between. The CDR3 is made up of 12 amino acids. The germline V gene has CDR1 LNHDA and CDR2 SQIVND (reference sequence). CDR3 region: CASSRFGAEQYF. DNA for the CDR3: TGTGCCAGTAGTCGATTTGGGGCCGAGCAGTACTTC. The whole variable domain, filled in from reference TRBV19 and TRBJ2-7, reads DGGITQSPKYLFRKEGQNVTLSCEQNLNHDAMYWYRQDPGQGLRLIYYSQIVNDFQKGDIAEGYSVSREKKESFPLTVTSAQKNPTAFYLCASSRFGAEQYFGPGTRLTVT.

At least ten counts were recorded for this clonotype. The V and J genes are TRBV7-6 and TRBJ1-2; D is uncertain. V lost 0 bases, J lost 3 bases, and 5 bases lay in between. The CDR3 is made up of 13 amino acids. The germline gives CDR1 SGHVS, CDR2 FNYEAQ. The CDR3 coding sequence is TGTGCCAGCAGCTTAGCCGGGGACTATGGCTACACCTTC. This translates into CASSLAGDYGYTF.

This clonotype was seen repeatedly, ten times or more. The chain links TRBV6-2 or TRBV6-3 to TRBJ2-1; TRBD2 matches at 10 bases. After removal of 2 bases from V and 6 bases from J, the junction contained 13 bases not matched to a gene. The CDR3 is 18 amino acids. Germline V lookup: CDR1 MNHEY, CDR2 SVGEGT. CDR3 DNA sequence: TGTGCCAGCAGTTACCCACCCAAAGCGGGGGGGGTTTTCAATGAGCAGTTCTTC. Encoded protein: CASSYPPKAGGVFNEQFF.

V is TRBV12-3 or TRBV12-4 and J is TRBJ2-7; the match to TRBD2 covers 14 bases. The junction had 7 bases not matched to a gene; V was cut back by 5 bases and J by 7 bases. This CDR3 contains 15 residues. The CDR3 loop is CASSPKGLAGEEQYF. For the CDR3, the DNA is TGTGCCAGCAGTCCTAAGGGACTAGCGGGAGAGGAGCAGTACTTC.

This clonotype has ten or more counts. This chain links TRBV7-2 with TRBJ2-2; the D gene is possibly TRBD1 (6 bases). Between the trimmed V and J ends, which lost 5 bases and 2 bases, there was a span of 12 bases. This CDR3 spans 15 amino acids. From germline, CDR1 is SGHTA and CDR2 FQGNSA. In DNA, the CDR3 is TGTGCCAGCAGCCTACAGGGATTAAACACCGGGGAGCTGTTTTTT. Translation: CASSLQGLNTGELFF.

This clonotype appeared many times. This sequence joins TRBV11-2 and TRBJ2-7, with a possible D match to TRBD1 (6 bases). V lost 5 bases, J lost 12 bases, and 14 bases lay in between. The CDR3 contains 11 residues. Germline V gives CDR1 SGHAT, CDR2 FQNNGV. The CDR3 reads CASSVGQVAYF. The CDR3 DNA is TGTGCCAGCAGCGTGGGACAAGTAGCGTACTTC. The whole variable domain, remainder taken from reference TRBV11-2 and TRBJ2-7, is EAGVAQSPRYKIIEKRQSVAFWCNPISGHATLYWYQQILGQGPKLLIQFQNNGVVDDSQLPKDRFSAERLKGVDSTLKIQPAKLEDSAVYLCASSVGQVAYFGPGTRLTVT.

This clonotype was picked up many times. The J gene is TRBJ2-1, the V gene TRBV7-3, with 7 bases matching TRBD2. Germline V CDR1 and CDR2: SGHTA, FQGTGA. With V trimmed by 4 bases and J by 5 bases, 5 bases remained unmatched. This CDR3 is built from 14 residues. CDR3 DNA sequence: TGTGCCAGCAGCTCGAGGACTAGGAACAATGAGCAGTTCTTC. Protein: CASSSRTRNNEQFF.

This clonotype was recorded many times. The chain employs TRBV20-1 and TRBJ2-7; D is perhaps TRBD1 (6 bases). The length of the CDR3 is 12 residues. Germline loops: CDR1 DFQATT, CDR2 SNEGSKA (reference sequence). V was cut by 4 bases and J by 2 bases, with 9 bases left in between. CDR3 region: CSATGQPYEQYF. CDR3 nucleotide sequence: TGCAGTGCTACCGGACAGCCCTACGAGCAGTACTTC.

Turning to this clonotype: This may arise from a read error, as a much more abundant clone is one base away. The rearrangement uses TRBV19 and TRBJ2-1, with TRBD2 matching 8 bases. CDR3 length: 17 amino acids. J gave up 2 bases and V 5 bases, and 11 bases lay outside the gene matches. Germline V gives CDR1 LNHDA, CDR2 SQIVND (reference sequence). As DNA, the CDR3 is TGTGCCAGTAGTTTAGCGGGGTGGGATCCCCCCTACAATGAGCAGTTCTTC. Protein sequence: CASSLAGWDPPYNEQFF.

This clonotype showed up many times. This chain links TRBV29-1 with TRBJ1-1; maybe TRBD1 (6 bases). CDR3 size: 13 residues. Deletions cut 7 bases from V and 0 bases from J, with 12 bases between. Germline V gene lookup returns CDR1 SQVTM and CDR2 ANQGSEA. CDR3 sequence: CSALRDMNTEAFF. CDR3 DNA: TGCAGCGCCCTCCGGGACATGAACACTGAAGCTTTCTTT.

This clonotype has only a few counts. Germline and junction disagree at one end, which may indicate a read error. The chain employs TRBV29-1 and TRBJ1-3; D not certain. CDR1 and CDR2 from the germline V gene are SQVTM and ANQGSEA. The CDR3 covers 12 residues. CDR3 sequence: CGVEGWGNTIYF. CDR3 nucleotide sequence: TGCGGCGTTGAAGGGTGGGGAAACACCATATATTTT.

This clonotype was seen more than once but under ten times. The genes are TRBV27 and TRBJ1-3; D gene unclear. Trimming stripped 3 bases from V and 2 bases from J, with 8 bases between. The CDR3 totals 14 residues. In germline, CDR1 is MNHEY, CDR2 SMNVEV (reference sequence). CDR3 nucleotides: TGTGCCAGCAGTTTGACGGCCGCTGGAAACACCATATATTTT. Protein: CASSLTAAGNTIYF.

This clonotype was recorded at least ten times. The gene calls are TRBV30 and TRBJ2-5; tentatively, D is TRBD1 (5 bases). V dropped 5 bases and J dropped 4 bases, with 8 bases sitting between them. The CDR3 spans 11 residues. Germline V CDR1 and CDR2: GTSNPN, SVGIG (reference sequence). The CDR3 loop reads CAWDRGETQYF. As DNA, the CDR3 is TGTGCCTGGGACAGAGGAGAGACCCAGTACTTC.

This clonotype was seen many times. This sequence joins TRBV6-2 or TRBV6-3 and TRBJ1-1; tentative D call: TRBD1 (5 bases). Germline CDR1 is MNHEY and CDR2 is SVGEGT. V lost 7 bases and J 0 bases, leaving 18 bases between the germline ends. CDR3 length equals 16 residues. In DNA, the CDR3 is TGTGCCAGCACCACCGGTAGGGGATGGATGAACACTGAAGCTTTCTTT. This codes for CASTTGRGWMNTEAFF.

This clonotype was counted between two and nine times. A single base separates this from a much larger clone, so it may be a read error. CDR3 residues: CASSLGPSGRDEQFF. CDR3 DNA: TGTGCCAGCAGCTTAGGGCCCAGCGGAAGGGATGAGCAGTTCTTC. The chain carries TRBV11-1 and TRBJ2-1; D perhaps matches TRBD2 (5 bases). The germline CDR1 and CDR2 sequences are SGHAT and FQDESV (reference sequence). CDR3 length equals 15 residues. V lost 1 base and J lost 8, with 15 bases in between. The full variable domain, completed using reference TRBV11-1 and TRBJ2-1, is EAEVAQSPRYKITEKSQAVAFWCDPISGHATLYWYRQILGQGPELLVQFQDESVVDDSQLPKDRFSAERLKGVDSTLKIQPAELGDSAMYLCASSLGPSGRDEQFFGPGTRLTVL.

Ten or more counts support this clonotype. The chain uses TRBV6-6 and TRBJ2-2; 11 nucleotides agree with TRBD2. Losses at the gene ends were 6 bases for V and 5 bases for J; bases not matched to a gene: 5. The CDR3 is 15 residues long. The germline CDR1 and CDR2 sequences are MNHNY and SVGAGI (reference sequence). The CDR3 region is CASRGSGRGTGELFF. The CDR3 region has the DNA TGTGCCAGCAGGGGTAGCGGGAGGGGAACCGGGGAGCTGTTTTTT.

In its sample, this clonotype was seen a few times. A read error may explain this, as a much larger clone is one base away. Without the conserved terminal phenylalanine or tryptophan, this CDR3 likely stems from a read error. V and J are TRBV20-1 and TRBJ1-5; D perhaps matches TRBD1 (5 bases). The CDR3 sequence is 14 residues long. From germline, CDR1 is DFQATT and CDR2 SNEGSKA (reference sequence). V lost 2 bases and J lost 3, with 11 bases in between. The CDR3 nucleotides are TGCAGTGCTAGACGACGGGGGGACAATCAGCCCCAGCATCTT. Translated: CSARRRGDNQPQHL.

This clonotype has ten or more counts. This rearrangement joins TRBV7-2 to TRBJ1-1, with D perhaps TRBD1 (5 bases). With 2 bases removed from V and 0 bases from J, the gap between germline ends came to 7 bases. Germline CDR1 and CDR2: SGHTA and FQGNSA. The CDR3 has 14 residues. This chain's CDR3 is CASSLSTVNTEAFF. The DNA for the CDR3 is TGTGCCAGCAGCTTATCGACAGTGAACACTGAAGCTTTCTTT.

This clonotype was picked up many times. The rearrangement uses TRBV10-3 and TRBJ2-2; D call uncertain. V was cut by 3 bases and J by 1 base, with 6 bases left in between. CDR1 is ENHRY and CDR2 is SYGVKD in the germline V gene. The CDR3 has 14 residues. The CDR3 DNA reads as TGTGCCATCAGTGAAGGGCAGAACACCGGGGAGCTGTTTTTT. This gives the protein CAISEGQNTGELFF.

This clonotype was observed at least ten times. The rearrangement links TRBV7-9 to TRBJ2-1; D remains unclear. V lost 4 bases to trimming and J lost 0 bases, with 10 bases between them. The CDR3 totals 15 residues. Germline V gene data show CDR1 as SEHNR and CDR2 as FQNEAQ (reference sequence). The CDR3 reads CASSSDLSSYNEQFF. In DNA, the CDR3 is TGTGCCAGCAGCTCCGACTTGAGCTCCTACAATGAGCAGTTCTTC.

The chain joins TRBV6-1 to TRBJ2-7, with 10 bases identical to TRBD1. The V and J ends lost 6 bases and 2 bases, in that order; junction bases with no gene match: 7. The germline CDR1 and CDR2 sequences are MNHNS and SASEGT. The length of the CDR3 is 15 residues. The CDR3 coding sequence is TGTGCCAGCAGGTCGGACAGGGGGTCCGCCTACGAGCAGTACTTC. Translated, it gives CASRSDRGSAYEQYF.